The rows below give T cell receptor beta chains drawn from one sample of a study of blood T cell repertoires in COVID-19. Here immunoSEQ multiplex PCR was the method, and the copy in TCRdb shows in-frame clones only, minus some. The table lists 210,000 or so clones, about 85% of them singletons. The material sequenced was PBMCs or T cells enriched from blood (not recorded which). The receptors here all came from a young man who had recovered from COVID-19. Both conserved end residues are part of each CDR3. A D gene is named only where the DNA matches it firmly. Clone size appears in some rows only: once, few, many, or a class for an expanded clone.

J,V,size,D,CDR3,DNA
TRBJ2-3,TRBV19,NA,NA,CASSIDPTGGQRF,TGTGCCAGTAGTATAGATCCAACCGGAGGCCAGAGGTTT
TRBJ2-7,TRBV27,NA,NA,CASTQLTGIGYEQYF,TGTGCCAGCACCCAATTAACAGGGATCGGTTACGAGCAGTACTTC
TRBJ1-2,TRBV3-1/TRBV3-2,NA,NA,CASTRGYGYTF,TGTGCCAGCACCCGGGGGTATGGCTACACCTTC
TRBJ1-2,TRBV7-2,NA,NA,CASSLGQDKGGYTF,TGTGCCAGCAGCTTAGGACAGGATAAAGGGGGCTACACCTTC
TRBJ2-7,TRBV7-2,NA,TRBD2,CASSLLSGGPAYEQYF,TGTGCCAGCAGCCTACTTAGCGGGGGGCCGGCCTACGAGCAGTACTTC
TRBJ2-1,TRBV11-1,NA,TRBD2,CASSLAQVGSGSNEQFF,TGTGCCAGCAGCTTAGCGCAGGTCGGTAGCGGGAGCAATGAGCAGTTCTTC
TRBJ2-5,TRBV24-1,NA,NA,CATSAPGWETQYF,TGTGCCACCTCCGCGCCAGGGTGGGAGACCCAGTACTTC
TRBJ1-5,TRBV27,once,NA,CASSLSSVSRQHF,TGTGCCAGCAGTTTATCTTCGGTAAGTCGGCAGCATTTT
TRBJ1-2,TRBV13,NA,NA,CASSHRGRPYGYTF,TGTGCCAGCAGCCACCGAGGGCGTCCCTATGGCTACACCTTC
TRBJ2-2,TRBV15,NA,NA,CATSSEPGVGELFF,TGTGCCACCAGCAGTGAGCCAGGGGTCGGGGAGCTGTTTTTT
TRBJ1-6,TRBV5-4,NA,NA,CASSLESGLNSPLHF,TGTGCCAGCAGCTTGGAGTCTGGACTTAATTCACCCCTCCACTTT
TRBJ1-4,TRBV5-5,NA,NA,CASSLAGITTNEKLFF,TGTGCCAGCAGCTTGGCCGGGATTACAACTAATGAAAAACTGTTTTTT
TRBJ1-5,TRBV2,NA,TRBD1,CASRLRGNQPQHF,TGTGCCAGCAGACTCAGGGGGAATCAGCCCCAGCATTTT
TRBJ2-2,TRBV19,few,TRBD2,CASSNPSGRANTGELFF,TGTGCCAGTAGTAACCCTAGCGGGAGGGCGAACACCGGGGAGCTGTTTTTT
TRBJ1-5,TRBV30,NA,NA,CAWSVTGMNQPQHF,TGTGCCTGGAGTGTAACGGGAATGAATCAGCCCCAGCATTTT
TRBJ2-3,TRBV11-2,NA,NA,CASSLNYATDTQYF,TGTGCCAGCAGCTTAAACTACGCCACAGATACGCAGTATTTT
TRBJ2-1,TRBV5-6,NA,NA,CASSLTGFFTGNEQFF,TGTGCCAGCAGCTTGACAGGCTTTTTTACCGGAAATGAGCAGTTCTTC
TRBJ1-2,TRBV28,NA,NA,CASTLGQFYGYTF,TGTGCCAGCACCCTCGGACAGTTCTATGGCTACACCTTC
TRBJ1-1,TRBV6-5,NA,NA,CASSITRNTEAFF,TGTGCCAGCAGTATTACAAGGAACACTGAAGCTTTCTTT
TRBJ2-7,TRBV30,NA,TRBD1,CAWTMRQGSSYEQYF,TGTGCCTGGACCATGCGACAGGGTAGCTCCTACGAGCAGTACTTC
TRBJ2-1,TRBV28,NA,TRBD1,CASSRDRGTYNEQFF,TGTGCCAGCAGTCGGGACAGGGGAACATACAATGAGCAGTTCTTC
TRBJ1-5,TRBV30,few,TRBD1,CAWTKSGTGIYQPQHF,TGTGCCTGGACCAAGAGCGGGACAGGGATTTATCAGCCCCAGCATTTT
TRBJ2-4,TRBV18,NA,TRBD2,CASSPAGDKNIQYF,TGTGCCAGCTCGCCCGCGGGGGACAAAAACATTCAGTACTTC
TRBJ2-1,TRBV6-5,NA,TRBD2,CASSPGTSGPREQFF,TGTGCCAGCAGCCCCGGGACTAGCGGCCCCAGGGAGCAGTTCTTC
TRBJ2-3,TRBV7-9,NA,NA,CASSLEPTEQYF,TGTGCCAGCAGCTTAGAGCCCACCGAACAGTATTTT
TRBJ1-4,TRBV28,NA,NA,CASSFSLNEKLFF,TGTGCCAGCAGTTTTTCCTTGAATGAAAAACTGTTTTTT
TRBJ1-1,TRBV9,NA,NA,CASSVVAGVGTEAFF,TGTGCCAGCAGCGTAGTAGCAGGGGTAGGTACTGAAGCTTTCTTT
TRBJ1-1,TRBV6-5,once,NA,CASSYSRQKNTEAFF,TGTGCCAGCAGTTACTCCAGACAGAAGAACACTGAAGCTTTCTTT
TRBJ2-3,TRBV19,NA,TRBD2,CASSFGLAGGTDTQYF,TGTGCCAGTAGTTTTGGACTAGCGGGGGGCACAGATACGCAGTATTTT
TRBJ2-6,TRBV2,once,TRBD1,CASSSVGTGDSGANVLTF,TGTGCCAGCAGTTCGGTGGGGACAGGTGACTCTGGGGCCAACGTCCTGACTTTC
TRBJ2-5,TRBV3-1/TRBV3-2,NA,TRBD2,CASSQGPGAGGPRETQYF,TGTGCCAGCAGCCAAGGGCCGGGAGCGGGGGGCCCACGGGAGACCCAGTACTTC
TRBJ2-1,TRBV5-1,NA,TRBD2,CASSPPGGSSYNEQFF,TGCGCCAGCAGCCCTCCCGGGGGGAGCTCCTACAATGAGCAGTTCTTC